Listed here is a single T cell receptor (beta chain). This specimen comes from a study of blood T cell repertoires in COVID-19. The overall study: Acute and convalescent COVID-19 samples came from the United States, Italy and Spain. Sources were T cells, B-cell-depleted T cells, or PBMCs; the material itself was cDNA or gDNA.

Germline CDR1 GTSNPN, CDR2 SVGIG (reference sequence). The CDR3 sequence is 15 residues long. Trimming took 2 bases from V and 7 from J; bases not matched to a gene: 8. Original analysis: How many nucleated cells were present was estimated from reference gene primer amplification. TCRdb's copy holds only in-frame clones and misses some; the assay was immunoSEQ multiplex PCR. The V and J calls and clone size are taken from that table; D and trimming were inferred from the DNA. This sample has roughly 160,000 clones, with 70% to 90% found just once. V usage is TRBV30 and J usage is TRBJ1-4; 9 bases match TRBD1. Specimen: peripheral blood. The source is a man aged 40-50 years with acute or convalescent COVID-19. The CDR3 DNA is TGTGCCTGGAGTCTGCGGACAGGGGTGGGTGAAAAACTGTTTTTT. The encoded protein is CAWSLRTGVGEKLFF.